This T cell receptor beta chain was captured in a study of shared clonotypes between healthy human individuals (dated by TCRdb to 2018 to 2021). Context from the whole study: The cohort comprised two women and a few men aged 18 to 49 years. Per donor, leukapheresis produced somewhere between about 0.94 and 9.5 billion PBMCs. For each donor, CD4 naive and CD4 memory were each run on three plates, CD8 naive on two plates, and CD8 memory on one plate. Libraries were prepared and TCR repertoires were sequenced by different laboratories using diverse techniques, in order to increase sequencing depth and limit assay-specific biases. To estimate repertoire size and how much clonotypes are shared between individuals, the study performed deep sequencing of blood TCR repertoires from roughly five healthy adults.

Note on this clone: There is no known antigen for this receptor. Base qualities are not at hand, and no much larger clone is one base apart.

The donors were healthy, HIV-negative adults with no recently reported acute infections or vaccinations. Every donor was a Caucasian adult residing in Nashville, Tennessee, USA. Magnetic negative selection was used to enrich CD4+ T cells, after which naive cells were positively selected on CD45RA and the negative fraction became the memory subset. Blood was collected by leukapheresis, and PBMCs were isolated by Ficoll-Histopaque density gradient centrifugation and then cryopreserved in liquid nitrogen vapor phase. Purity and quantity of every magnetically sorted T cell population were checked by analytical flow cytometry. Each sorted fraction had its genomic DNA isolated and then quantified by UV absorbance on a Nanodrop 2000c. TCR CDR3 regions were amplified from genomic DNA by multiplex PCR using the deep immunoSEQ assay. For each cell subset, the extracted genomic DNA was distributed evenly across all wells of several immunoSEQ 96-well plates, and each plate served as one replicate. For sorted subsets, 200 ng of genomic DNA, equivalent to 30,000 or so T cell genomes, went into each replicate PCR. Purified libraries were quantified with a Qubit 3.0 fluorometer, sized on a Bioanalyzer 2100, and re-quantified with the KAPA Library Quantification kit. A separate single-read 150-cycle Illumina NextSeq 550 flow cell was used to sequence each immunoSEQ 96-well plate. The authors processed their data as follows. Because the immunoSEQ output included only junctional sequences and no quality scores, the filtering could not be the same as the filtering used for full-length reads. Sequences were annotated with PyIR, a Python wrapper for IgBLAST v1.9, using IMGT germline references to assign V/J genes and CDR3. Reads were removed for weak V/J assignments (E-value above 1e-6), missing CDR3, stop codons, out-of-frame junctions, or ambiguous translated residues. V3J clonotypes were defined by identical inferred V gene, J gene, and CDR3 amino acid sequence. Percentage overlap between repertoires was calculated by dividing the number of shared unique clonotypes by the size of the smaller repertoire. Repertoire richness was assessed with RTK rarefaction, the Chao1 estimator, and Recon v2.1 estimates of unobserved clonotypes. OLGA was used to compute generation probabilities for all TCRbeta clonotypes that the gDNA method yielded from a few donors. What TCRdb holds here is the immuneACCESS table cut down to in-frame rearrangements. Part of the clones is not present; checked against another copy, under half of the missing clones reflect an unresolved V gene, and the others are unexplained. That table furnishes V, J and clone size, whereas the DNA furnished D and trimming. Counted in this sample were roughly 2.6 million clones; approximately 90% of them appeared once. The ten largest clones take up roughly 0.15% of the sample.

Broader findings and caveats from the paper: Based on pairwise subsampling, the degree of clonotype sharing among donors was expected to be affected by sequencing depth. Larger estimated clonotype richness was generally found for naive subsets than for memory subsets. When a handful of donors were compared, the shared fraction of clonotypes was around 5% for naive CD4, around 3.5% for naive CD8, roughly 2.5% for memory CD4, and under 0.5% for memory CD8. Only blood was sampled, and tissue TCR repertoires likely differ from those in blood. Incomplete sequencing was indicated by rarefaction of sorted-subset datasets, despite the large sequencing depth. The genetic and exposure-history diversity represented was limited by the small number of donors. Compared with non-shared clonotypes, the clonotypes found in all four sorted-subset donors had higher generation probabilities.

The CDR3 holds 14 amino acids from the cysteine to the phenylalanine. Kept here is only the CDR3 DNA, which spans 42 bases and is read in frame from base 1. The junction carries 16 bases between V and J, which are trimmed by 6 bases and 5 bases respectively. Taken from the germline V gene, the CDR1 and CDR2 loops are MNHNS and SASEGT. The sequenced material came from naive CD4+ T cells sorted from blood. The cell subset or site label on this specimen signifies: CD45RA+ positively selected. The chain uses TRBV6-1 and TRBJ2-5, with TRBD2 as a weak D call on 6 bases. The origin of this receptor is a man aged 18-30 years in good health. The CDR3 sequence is CASRWAGGTETQYF. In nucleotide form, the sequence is TGTGCCAGCAGATGGGCTGGGGGGACGGAGACCCAGTACTTC.